This T cell receptor (beta chain) comes out of a study of T cells in Graves' hyperthyroidism and ophthalmopathy. Germline V gene lookup returns CDR1 SGHAT and CDR2 FQNNGV. CDR3 size: 13 residues. The V gene lost 6 bases and the J gene lost 0 bases, with 8 bases spanning the gap. TCR beta CDR3 region amplification was performed from RNA transcripts. The HTBI set primed first-round TCR CDR3 RT-PCR. TCRdb analysed the multiplex PCR reads with MiXCR anew, one entry per CDR3 protein. The sample includes over 700,000 distinct CDR3 sequences, 35% of them seen just once. This sequence joins TRBV11-2 and TRBJ1-1, with unresolved D. Sequencing was done on a sample of blood. This clonotype originated in a woman aged 40 to 50 with Graves' hyperthyroidism. This CDR3 is CASSYTVNTEAFF. The CDR3 DNA reads TGTGCCAGCAGTTATACAGTGAACACTGAAGCTTTCTTT.